Each of the 17 T cell receptor beta chains below was sequenced from the same sample in a study of immune evolution from preneoplasia to lung adenocarcinoma. Generated by immunoSEQ multiplex PCR, the TCRdb table keeps only in-frame clones and is missing some. The repertoire has 14,000 or so clones, 85% of them found once; the top ten carry around 2.9%. The material sequenced was FFPE lung adenocarcinoma in situ tissue. The receptor set was obtained from a donor aged 70 or over with lung adenocarcinoma.

The chain couples TRBV25-1 to TRBJ1-2, with D unresolved. The V and J ends lost 1 base and 10 bases respectively, with 7 bases between them. Germline lookup yields CDR1 MGHDK and CDR2 SYGVNS. CDR3 length equals 11 residues. The CDR3 loop is CASSEFPPYTF. The DNA for the CDR3 is TGTGCCAGCAGTGAATTCCCCCCCTACACCTTC.

This chain connects TRBV4-1 to TRBJ2-5; tentative D call: TRBD2 (6 bases). The length of the CDR3 is 15 residues. V was trimmed by 4 bases and J by 7 bases, leaving 19 bases between them. Germline loops: CDR1 MGHRA, CDR2 YSYEKL. CDR3 residues: CASSPRPTRGLTQYF. The CDR3 DNA is TGCGCCAGCAGCCCCCGACCGACTAGGGGTTTGACCCAGTACTTC.

The V and J genes are TRBV11-3 and TRBJ2-2; possibly TRBD2 for D (5 bases). CDR3 length: 15 amino acids. Germline V gene lookup returns CDR1 SGHNT and CDR2 YENEEA. V lost 2 bases, J lost 6 bases, and 13 bases lay in between. CDR3: CASSLSGSGAGELFF. CDR3 in DNA: TGTGCCAGCAGCTTATCGGGGTCTGGGGCCGGGGAGCTGTTTTTT. The complete variable domain, with remaining parts taken from reference TRBV11-3 and TRBJ2-2, reads EAGVVQSPRYKIIEKKQPVAFWCNPISGHNTLYWYLQNLGQGPELLIRYENEEAVDDSQLPKDRFSAERLKGVDSTLKIQPAELGDSAVYLCASSLSGSGAGELFFGEGSRLTVL.

This chain connects TRBV6-1 to TRBJ2-1; TRBD2 agrees at 7 bases. The germline gives CDR1 MNHNS, CDR2 SASEGT. Losses at the gene ends were 9 bases for V and 5 bases for J; bases not matched to a gene: 4. This CDR3 has 12 residues. DNA for the CDR3: TGTGCCAGTGGACTAGGGGACAATGAGCAGTTCTTC. This sequence encodes CASGLGDNEQFF.

This clone was observed a handful of times. V and J are TRBV2 and TRBJ2-5; D ambiguous. Germline CDR1 and CDR2: SNHLY and FYNNEI. CDR3 length: 13 amino acids. The V and J ends lost 3 bases and 3 bases respectively, with 8 bases between them. CDR3 DNA: TGTGCCAGCAGTGAGTCCCGGGAAGAGACCCAGTACTTC. It translates to CASSESREETQYF.

J is TRBJ2-7 and V is TRBV6-1, with TRBD2 matching 13 bases. J was trimmed by 4 bases and V by 4 bases; bases with no gene match: 13. Looked up from germline, CDR1 is MNHNS and CDR2 is SASEGT. The CDR3 is made up of 18 amino acids. CDR3 coding DNA: TGTGCCAGCAGTGGACTAGCGGGAGGTATTAAGGGCGAGTACGAGCAGTACTTC. Translation gives CASSGLAGGIKGEYEQYF.

The rearrangement joins TRBV7-9 to TRBJ2-1; D may be TRBD2 (6 bases). Germline V gene lookup returns CDR1 SEHNR and CDR2 FQNEAQ (reference sequence). The CDR3 runs to 16 residues. V was trimmed by 6 bases and J by 8 bases, leaving 23 bases between them. CDR3 residues: CASSHLPGRGYDEQFF. In nucleotides, the CDR3 is TGTGCCAGCAGTCACCTCCCGGGACGGGGGTACGATGAGCAGTTCTTC.

A few counts support this clone. The genes are TRBV7-9 and TRBJ1-2; a weak D match, TRBD1 (5 bases). The germline V gene encodes CDR1 SEHNR and CDR2 FQNEAQ (reference sequence). CDR3 length: 14 amino acids. V lost 11 bases, J lost 5 bases, and 21 bases lay in between. The CDR3 is CAAGDRGISYGYTF. CDR3 bases: TGTGCCGCCGGGGACCGAGGGATATCTTATGGCTACACCTTC.

This clone appeared once. This chain uses TRBV28 with TRBJ2-7; D is unclear. V was trimmed by 3 bases and J by 0 bases, leaving 15 bases between them. Per germline, CDR1 MDHEN and CDR2 SYDVKM. The CDR3 is 16 amino acids. The CDR3 DNA reads TGTGCCAGCAGTTTTCGCGACCGATTTAGCTCCTACGAGCAGTACTTC. Amino acid sequence: CASSFRDRFSSYEQYF.

J is TRBJ2-7 and V is TRBV28, with a tentative D call TRBD1 (5 bases). The V gene's germline CDR1 is MDHEN and CDR2 SYDVKM. CDR3 length equals 15 residues. V shed 5 bases and J shed 6 bases, with 20 bases lying between them. The CDR3 DNA follows: TGTGCCAGCAGTCCCCCAATGGGGCCCGTGGCCGAGCAGTACTTC. Amino acid sequence: CASSPPMGPVAEQYF. Variable domain in full (rest from reference TRBV28 and TRBJ2-7): DVKVTQSSRYLVKRTGEKVFLECVQDMDHENMFWYRQDPGLGLRLIYFSYDVKMKEKGDIPEGYSVSREKKERFSLILESASTNQTSMYLCASSPPMGPVAEQYFGPGTRLTVT.

The CDR3 spells CASSQGQGRHTQYF. CDR3 coding DNA: TGCGCCAGCAGCCAAGGACAGGGTCGTCATACGCAGTATTTT. The V call is TRBV4-3, the J call TRBJ2-3; TRBD1 matches 7 bases. The CDR3 totals 14 residues. V was pared by 1 base and J by 7 bases, with 5 bases of the junction left unmatched. Germline CDR1 is LGHNA and CDR2 is YSLEER.

The V gene is TRBV6-1, the J gene TRBJ2-3, with TRBD1 matching over 7 bases. V lost 3 bases, J lost 2 bases, and 14 bases stayed unmatched. Germline CDR1 reads MNHNS; CDR2 reads SASEGT. CDR3 length: 18 amino acids. CDR3 protein: CASSDSTGTHTHTDTQYF. In DNA, the CDR3 is TGTGCCAGCAGTGATTCGACAGGGACACACACACACACAGATACGCAGTATTTT.

J is TRBJ2-5 and V is TRBV30; 14 nucleotides align to TRBD2. The end of the DNA fits TRBJ2-7 better, so the J call may be wrong. CDR3 length equals 20 residues. Germline V gene sequence: CDR1 GTSNPN, CDR2 SVGIG (reference sequence). The CDR3 nucleotides read TGTGCCTGGACTCCAACACGACGGGGACTAGCGGGAGTGGGCTCCTACGAGCAGTACTTC. Its translation: CAWTPTRRGLAGVGSYEQYF.

The V call is TRBV25-1, the J call TRBJ1-4; D is uncertain. The germline V gene encodes CDR1 MGHDK and CDR2 SYGVNS. The CDR3 is 11 residues long. V gave up 4 bases and J gave up 5 bases, with 2 bases separating them. CDR3 sequence reads: CASSGNEKLFF. The CDR3 DNA is TGTGCCAGCAGTGGGAATGAAAAACTGTTTTTT.

This clone was seen only once. The CDR3 DNA sequence: TGCGCCAGCAGCTTATCAATGACAGGGTCCGTAGGTAAAGCTTTCTTT. It specifies CASSLSMTGSVGKAFF. This chain connects TRBV5-1 to TRBJ1-1; 7 nucleotides align to TRBD1. With V trimmed by 2 bases and J by 9 bases, 16 bases remained unmatched. CDR3 length: 16 residues. Germline values: CDR1 SGHRS, CDR2 YFSETQ.

The gene calls are TRBV5-4 and TRBJ1-2, with D perhaps matching TRBD1 (5 bases). Trimming left V 0 bases short and J 6 bases short, with 9 bases between. Germline V lookup: CDR1 SGHNT, CDR2 YYREEE (reference sequence). This CDR3 region has 13 residues. The CDR3 DNA reads as TGTGCCAGCAGCTTGGGCAGGGTTAATGGCTACACCTTC. Protein sequence: CASSLGRVNGYTF.

The CDR3 sequence: CASRLTITAAEAFF. Written as DNA, the CDR3 is TGTGCCAGCAGACTAACCATTACCGCGGCTGAAGCTTTCTTT. This sequence joins TRBV2 and TRBJ1-1; the D is unclear. Trimming took 6 bases from V and 6 from J, leaving 17 bases between them. The CDR3 spans 14 residues. Germline V lookup: CDR1 SNHLY, CDR2 FYNNEI.